What follows is one T cell receptor (beta chain) and its context. The sample originates from a study of cytomegalovirus exposure and HLA in healthy donors. In the PCR, 60 Vbeta and 13 Jbeta primers were used. Sequenced by immunoSEQ multiplex PCR; TCRdb stores in-frame clones only, minus some. The table records around 100,000 clones, around 77% of them present only once. Germline values: CDR1 MGHRA, CDR2 YSYEKL. This CDR3 comprises 17 residues. The source of this sequence is a woman aged 30 to 39 in good health and CMV-seropositive. The sample comprised PBMCs. The chain combines TRBV4-1 with TRBJ2-5; maybe TRBD1 (6 bases). The J call is doubtful: the DNA matches TRBJ2-7 better. The CDR3 here is CASSPRSGVRGSYEQYF. CDR3 in DNA: TGCGCCAGCAGCCCTCGTTCGGGTGTCAGGGGCTCGTACGAGCAGTACTTC.